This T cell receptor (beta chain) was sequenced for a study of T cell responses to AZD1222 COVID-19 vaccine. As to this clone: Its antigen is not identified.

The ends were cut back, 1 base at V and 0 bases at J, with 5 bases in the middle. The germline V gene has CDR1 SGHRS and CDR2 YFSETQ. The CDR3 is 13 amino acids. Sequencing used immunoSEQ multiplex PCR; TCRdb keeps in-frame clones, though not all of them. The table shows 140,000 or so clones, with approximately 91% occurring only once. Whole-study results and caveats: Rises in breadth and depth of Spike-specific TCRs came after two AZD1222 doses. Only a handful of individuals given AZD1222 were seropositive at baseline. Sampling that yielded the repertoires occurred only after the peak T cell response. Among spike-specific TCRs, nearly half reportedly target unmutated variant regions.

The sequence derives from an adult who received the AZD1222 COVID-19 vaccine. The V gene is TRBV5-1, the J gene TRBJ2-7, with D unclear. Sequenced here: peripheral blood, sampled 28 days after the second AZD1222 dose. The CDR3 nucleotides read TGCGCCAGCAGCTTGACGGTCTCCTACGAGCAGTACTTC. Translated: CASSLTVSYEQYF.